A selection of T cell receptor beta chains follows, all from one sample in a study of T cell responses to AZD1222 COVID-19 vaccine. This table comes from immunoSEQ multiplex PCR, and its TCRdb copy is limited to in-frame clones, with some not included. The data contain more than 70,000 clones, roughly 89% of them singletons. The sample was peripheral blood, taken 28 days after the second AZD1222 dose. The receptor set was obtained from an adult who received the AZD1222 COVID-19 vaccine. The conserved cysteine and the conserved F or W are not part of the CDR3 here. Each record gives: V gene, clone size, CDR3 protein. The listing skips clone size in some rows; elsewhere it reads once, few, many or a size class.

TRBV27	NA	ASSLEGGRVGELF
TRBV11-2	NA	ASSLRQGFVF
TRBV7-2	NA	ASSLGGGWGNQPQH
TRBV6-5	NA	ASSYGTLGDTQY
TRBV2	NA	ASILQGARTEAF
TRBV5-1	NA	ASSSSDRGSGNTIY
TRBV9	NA	ASSAGGGSLH
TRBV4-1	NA	ASSQGVVSTDTQY
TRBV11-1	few	ASSFNGGFYNEQF
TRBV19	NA	ASRPAYKYGYT
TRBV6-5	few	ASSYSGQGFYGYT
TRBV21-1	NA	ASAGRNQPQH
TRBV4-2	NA	ASSRKPGGRNTGELF
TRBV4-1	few	ASSQAGFYNSPLH
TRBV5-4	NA	ASSSDSRGGYT
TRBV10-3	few	AIKDGPDVEAF
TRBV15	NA	ATSRGAGVANTGELF
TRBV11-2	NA	ASSAQDREKLF
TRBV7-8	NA	ASSYQRAGSTGELF
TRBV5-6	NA	ASSFIAGGRNEQF
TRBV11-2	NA	ASSWQSSGTYEQY
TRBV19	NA	ASSLGGATYGYT
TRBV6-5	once	ASSKSVAGADEQF
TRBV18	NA	ASSNRDLGSPLH
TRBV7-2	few	ASRYGTDSYEQY
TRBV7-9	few	ASSLTTGTMGYT
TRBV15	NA	ATSRGQDQPQH
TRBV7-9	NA	ASSPSGGKLF
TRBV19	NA	ASSIQGTNSPLH
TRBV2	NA	ASSVLGRGSTDTQY
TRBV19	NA	ASSTGQGYPYEQY
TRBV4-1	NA	ASSQQTSGGAGELF
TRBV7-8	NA	ASSSNRGSEAF
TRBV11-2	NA	ASSLGASSYNSPLH
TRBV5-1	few	ASSLGQGSGANVLT
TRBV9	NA	ASSPSEARNTEAF
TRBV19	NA	ASRGGHKTSYEQY
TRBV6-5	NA	ASRKAYSTEAF
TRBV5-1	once	ASSLVQATGYT
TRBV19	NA	ASGTSGASYNEQF
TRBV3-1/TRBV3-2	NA	ASRAGLASYNEQF
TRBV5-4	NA	ASSLGTGGTEAF
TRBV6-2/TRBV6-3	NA	ASSYSPGRIYEQY
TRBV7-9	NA	ASSSGRGTPRHHEKLF
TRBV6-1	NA	ASSDRGYTEAF
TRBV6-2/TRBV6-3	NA	ASSYSKVSYGYT
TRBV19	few	ASSLDWDSPLH
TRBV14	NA	ASSQGVAGGRSSYNEQF
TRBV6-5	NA	ASSYPQGAHDYGYT
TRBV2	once	ASPPSGQAEETQY
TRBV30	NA	AWSLGAIYGYT
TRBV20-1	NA	SARERTTYT
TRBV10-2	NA	ASSPWRGSGNIQY
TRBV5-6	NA	ASSLRWSGSNYGYT
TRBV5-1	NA	ASSLQVSGDSNQPQH
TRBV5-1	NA	ASSSRDREGDEKLF
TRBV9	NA	ASSPGGAATQY